This section outlines one TCR beta chain sequence together with its context. The data originate from a study of CD8 T cells in Susac syndrome. The CDR3 loop spans 15 amino acids. Germline assignment: CDR1 SGHAT and CDR2 FQNNGV. V lost 5 bases and J 3 bases, leaving 17 bases between the germline ends. Sequencing targeted TCR beta in T cells from blood (CD8+ and CD4+). RNA was extracted with the RNeasy kit, and a quantity of about 0.45 to 1 ug was reverse transcribed using random hexamers. Each CDR3 protein is one row after TCRdb ran MiXCR on the immunoSEQ multiplex PCR reads. The sample contains about 280,000 distinct CDR3 sequences, roughly 85% of which appear only once.

This sequence was found in a human donor with multiple sclerosis. Sequenced material: CD8+ T cells from PBMCs. The genes are TRBV11-2 and TRBJ2-7, with D unresolved. The CDR3 loop reads CASSPEWAASYEQYF. CDR3 bases: TGTGCCAGCAGCCCAGAATGGGCAGCTAGCTACGAGCAGTACTTC.